The entry below describes one T cell receptor (beta chain). Exclusion of a patient followed from autoimmune disease history or systemic immunosuppression. Sequenced by immunoSEQ multiplex PCR; TCRdb stores in-frame clones only, minus some. In the table there are about 69,000 clones, approximately 91% of which are singletons. This sample is part of a study of OX40 agonist ivuxolimab in advanced cancers. About the study: Males comprised approximately 84% of the group, whose mean age was approximately 62 years (range 23 to 79).

This CDR3 is 15 amino acids long. Per germline, CDR1 SGHNT and CDR2 YYREEE (reference sequence). Trimming cost V 0 bases and J 4 bases, with 11 bases left between them. This clonotype was sampled from an adult with an advanced solid tumor such as melanoma, head and neck, liver or kidney cancer. V gene TRBV5-4 combines with J gene TRBJ1-3; D uncertain. The input for sequencing was CD4+ or CD8+ T cells sorted from blood, taken in a trial of the OX40 agonist ivuxolimab. The chain's CDR3 is CASSLASIGGNTIYF. The CDR3 bases are TGTGCCAGCAGCTTGGCCAGTATAGGCGGAAACACCATATATTTT.